These 22 T cell receptor beta chains came from one sample sequenced in a study of glioma-infiltrating T cells after dendritic cell vaccination. Generated by immunoSEQ multiplex PCR, the TCRdb table keeps only in-frame clones and is missing some. Of approximately 100,000 clones listed, 79% are singletons. The input for sequencing was blood, taken before dendritic cell vaccination. All receptors derive from a human donor with glioblastoma.

This clone was detected only once. The chain uses TRBV19 and TRBJ1-2, with unresolved D. Trimming removed 1 base from V and 2 bases from J, with 11 bases in between. This CDR3 region has 15 residues. The germline V gene encodes CDR1 LNHDA and CDR2 SQIVND (reference sequence). The CDR3 DNA reads TGTGCCAGTAGTATAGTCCTGGTTCTAAACTATGGCTACACCTTC. Translating it yields CASSIVLVLNYGYTF.

Written as DNA, the CDR3 is TGTGCCAGCAGCTTACAGGGGTTTCTCGGAAACACCATATATTTT. It is translated as CASSLQGFLGNTIYF. The chain employs TRBV7-9 and TRBJ1-3, with D tentatively TRBD1 (6 bases). Trimming pared 2 bases from V and 4 bases from J, leaving 12 bases between. The CDR3 spans 15 residues. CDR1 and CDR2 from the germline V gene are SEHNR and FQNEAQ (reference sequence).

V usage is TRBV11-3 and J usage is TRBJ2-2, with 10 nucleotides matching TRBD1. The junction had 6 bases not matched to a gene; V was cut back by 5 bases and J by 3 bases. Germline assignment: CDR1 SGHNT and CDR2 YENEEA. The CDR3 spans 16 residues. In DNA, the CDR3 is TGTGCCAGCAGCCGAGGGGGGACAGGGGACACCGGGGAGCTGTTTTTT. This translates into CASSRGGTGDTGELFF.

V and J are TRBV9 and TRBJ2-7; D gene uncertain. Trimming took 0 bases from V and 2 from J, leaving 9 bases between them. The CDR3 is 14 residues long. CDR1 is SGDLS, CDR2 YYNGEE, per germline. CDR3 amino acids: CASSVAGSPYEQYF. For the CDR3, the DNA is TGTGCCAGCAGCGTAGCCGGGTCACCCTACGAGCAGTACTTC. The variable domain in full, completed from reference TRBV9 and TRBJ2-7, reads DSGVTQTPKHLITATGQRVTLRCSPRSGDLSVYWYQQSLDQGLQFLIQYYNGEERAKGNILERFSAQQFPDLHSELNLSSLELGDSALYFCASSVAGSPYEQYFGPGTRLTVT.

The count of this clone is one. The chain couples TRBV18 to TRBJ2-3; D possibly corresponds to TRBD1 (5 bases). V lost 7 bases, J lost 6 bases, and 14 bases lay in between. Germline lookup yields CDR1 KGHSH and CDR2 LQKENI. This CDR3 comprises 13 residues. CDR3 nucleotide sequence: TGTGCCAGCTTACAGGAGCCCGACGATACGCAGTATTTT. It codes for CASLQEPDDTQYF.

Regarding this clone: A read error may account for a junction end that differs from germline. The chain employs TRBV7-7 and TRBJ1-1; TRBD1 agrees at 7 bases. In germline, CDR1 is SSHAT, CDR2 FNYEAQ (reference sequence). This CDR3 comprises 14 residues. The CDR3 loop reads CASSSRTGNTEAFF. For the CDR3, the DNA is TGTGCTAGCAGCTCCCGGACAGGGAACACTGAAGCTTTCTTT.

This clone was seen only a few times. The V and J genes are TRBV10-2 and TRBJ1-3; D gene unclear. V was trimmed by 7 bases and J by 3 bases, leaving 7 bases between them. CDR1 and CDR2 (germline): WSHSY, SAAADI. The CDR3 consists of 12 residues. CDR3 bases: TGCGCCAGCAAGGCGGATGGAAACACCATATATTTT. Amino acid sequence: CASKADGNTIYF.

DNA for the CDR3: TGTGCCAGCTCAGTTCTACACCCCCCGGAGGAAAAACTGTTTTTT. Its protein product is CASSVLHPPEEKLFF. This chain connects TRBV18 to TRBJ1-4; D not certain. V was trimmed by 5 bases and J by 8 bases, leaving 18 bases between them. From germline, CDR1 is KGHSH and CDR2 LQKENI. The CDR3 consists of 15 residues.

The rearrangement joins TRBV19 to TRBJ1-5, with 8 nucleotides matching TRBD1. The CDR3 runs 13 residues. Unmatched junction bases numbered 6, after V lost 8 bases and J lost 6 bases. Germline V gene sequence: CDR1 LNHDA, CDR2 SQIVND (reference sequence). CDR3 loop: CASQDRERQPQHF. CDR3 bases: TGTGCCAGTCAGGACAGGGAACGTCAGCCCCAGCATTTT.

The chain employs TRBV21-1 and TRBJ2-3; the listed D gene, TRBD2, was not tested against the DNA. TRBV21-1 is designated a pseudogene. The CDR3 contains 16 residues. CDR3 nucleotides: TGTGCCAGCAGCAAGAATTTGAGCCAACCCCCAGATACGCAGTATTTT. Protein: CASSKNLSQPPDTQYF.

V and J are TRBV4-1 and TRBJ2-7, with 8 positions matching TRBD1. Germline V gene data show CDR1 as MGHRA and CDR2 as YSYEKL. The V and J ends lost 4 bases and 1 base, in that order; junction bases with no gene match: 6. The CDR3 length is 15 residues. Here the CDR3 DNA reads TGCGCCAGCAGCCGCCCGGGACAGGATTCCTACGAGCAGTACTTC. Amino acids: CASSRPGQDSYEQYF.

DNA for the CDR3: TGTGCCAGCAGCTTTTTGGGGCCTGAGCAGTTCTTC. This gives the protein CASSFLGPEQFF. The chain couples TRBV7-9 to TRBJ2-1; perhaps TRBD1 as D (5 bases). The CDR3 contains 12 residues. From germline, CDR1 is SEHNR and CDR2 FQNEAQ (reference sequence). The ends were cut back, 3 bases at V and 9 bases at J, with 9 bases in the middle.

The V call is TRBV5-1, the J call TRBJ1-3; D gene ambiguous. The length of the CDR3 is 16 residues. V was clipped by 0 bases and J by 0 bases, with 10 bases between them. Germline-derived CDR1 and CDR2 are SGHRS and YFSETQ. The CDR3, as DNA: TGCGCCAGCAGCTTGGGGCAGGAAGGCTCTGGAAACACCATATATTTT. Its translation is CASSLGQEGSGNTIYF. The full variable domain, in which reference TRBV5-1 and TRBJ1-3 provide the parts outside the CDR3, is KAGVTQTPRYLIKTRGQQVTLSCSPISGHRSVSWYQQTPGQGLQFLFEYFSETQRNKGNFPGRFSGRQFSNSRSEMNVSTLELGDSALYLCASSLGQEGSGNTIYFGEGSWLTVV.

The chain uses TRBV2 and TRBJ1-2; 12 bases line up with TRBD1. V gave up 8 bases and J gave up 7 bases; unmatched junction bases: 11. Germline CDR1 SNHLY, CDR2 FYNNEI. CDR3 length: 15 amino acids. The CDR3 loop is CASAGTGGAYSGYTF. The CDR3 DNA reads as TGTGCCAGCGCGGGGACAGGGGGCGCTTATAGTGGCTACACCTTC.

The chain uses TRBV6-5 and TRBJ2-7; D perhaps matches TRBD1 (6 bases). CDR3 length equals 13 residues. Germline lookup yields CDR1 MNHEY and CDR2 SVGAGI. With 2 bases removed from V and 2 bases from J, the gap between germline ends came to 7 bases. The CDR3 bases are TGTGCCAGCAGTTACGACAGGACCTACGAGCAGTACTTC. This sequence encodes CASSYDRTYEQYF.

This chain links TRBV5-1 with TRBJ2-3, with TRBD2 matching over 12 bases. This CDR3 has 17 amino acids. J gave up 2 bases and V 4 bases, and 8 bases lay outside the gene matches. The germline gives CDR1 SGHRS, CDR2 YFSETQ. CDR3 in amino acids: CASSPRTSGDNTDTQYF. The CDR3 region has the DNA TGCGCCAGCAGCCCTCGGACTAGCGGGGATAACACAGATACGCAGTATTTT.

V gene TRBV19 combines with J gene TRBJ1-2, with a tentative D call TRBD1 (6 bases). Deletions cut 6 bases from V and 2 bases from J, with 19 bases between. This CDR3 spans 16 amino acids. CDR1 LNHDA and CDR2 SQIVND come from the germline V gene (reference sequence). Written as DNA, the CDR3 is TGTGCCAGTAGAGGCGAGAGGGACACACGGAACTATGGCTACACCTTC. Translating gives CASRGERDTRNYGYTF.

This chain uses TRBV6-5 with TRBJ1-2; D is possibly TRBD1 (6 bases). Between the trimmed V and J ends, which lost 2 bases and 7 bases, there was a span of 17 bases. Germline V gene sequence: CDR1 MNHEY, CDR2 SVGAGI. This CDR3 has 15 amino acids. DNA of the CDR3: TGTGCCAGCAGTTACGGGGGGGCAGGGGATCGTGGCTACACCTTC. Its translation is CASSYGGAGDRGYTF.

This chain connects TRBV6-6 to TRBJ1-6, with 7 bases aligning to TRBD1. This CDR3 has 14 amino acids. In germline, CDR1 is MNHNY, CDR2 SVGAGI (reference sequence). The V gene end was trimmed by 5 bases and the J gene end by 7 bases; junction bases not matched to a gene: 5. The DNA of the CDR3 is TGTGCCAGCAGTCAGGGGGTAGGGAATTCACCCCTCCACTTT. This gives the protein CASSQGVGNSPLHF.

The table lists this clone with a few counts. The genes are TRBV5-1 and TRBJ1-2, with D possibly matching TRBD1 (5 bases). CDR1 and CDR2 (germline): SGHRS, YFSETQ. CDR3 length equals 15 residues. V shed 5 bases and J shed 3 bases, with 17 bases lying between them. The CDR3 DNA is TGCGCCAGCAGACCGGACACCCCTTTCTACTATGGCTACACCTTC. This translates into CASRPDTPFYYGYTF.

This clone has only one observation. The chain has TRBV19 and TRBJ1-6; no definite D call. Trimming stripped 5 bases from V and 2 bases from J, with 10 bases between. Per the germline V gene, CDR1 is LNHDA and CDR2 is SQIVND (reference sequence). The CDR3 consists of 15 residues. CDR3: CASSGADPYNSPLHF. CDR3 bases: TGTGCCAGTAGTGGTGCAGATCCCTATAATTCACCCCTCCACTTT.

The V and J genes are TRBV28 and TRBJ1-5; the match to TRBD1 covers 9 bases. V trimming: 6 bases; J trimming: 7 bases; junction bases outside the gene matches: 7. CDR3 length: 14 residues. Germline CDR1 is MDHEN and CDR2 is SYDVKM. The CDR3, as DNA: TGTGCCAGCAGGACGGGACAGGGTGACCAGCCCCAGCATTTT. Translating it yields CASRTGQGDQPQHF.